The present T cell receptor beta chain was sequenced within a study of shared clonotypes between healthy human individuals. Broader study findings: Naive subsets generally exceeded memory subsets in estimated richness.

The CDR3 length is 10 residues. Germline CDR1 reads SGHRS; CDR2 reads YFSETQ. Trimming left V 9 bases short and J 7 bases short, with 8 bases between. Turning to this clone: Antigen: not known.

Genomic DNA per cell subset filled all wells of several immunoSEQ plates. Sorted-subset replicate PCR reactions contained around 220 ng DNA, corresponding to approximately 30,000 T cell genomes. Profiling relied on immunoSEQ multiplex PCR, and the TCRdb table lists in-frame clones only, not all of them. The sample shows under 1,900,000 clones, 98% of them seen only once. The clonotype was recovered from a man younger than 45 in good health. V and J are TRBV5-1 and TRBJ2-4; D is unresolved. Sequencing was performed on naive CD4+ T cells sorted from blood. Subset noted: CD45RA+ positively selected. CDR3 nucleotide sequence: TGCGCCATCCAAAGTAACATTCAGTACTTC. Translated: CAIQSNIQYF.